This T cell receptor (beta chain) was found in a study of blood T cell repertoires in COVID-19. Allocation to cohorts depended on clinical history reported by the participants. The table came from immunoSEQ multiplex PCR; TCRdb's copy has only in-frame clones and leaves some out. The sample consists of about 220,000 clones, roughly four fifths of them appearing once. V lost 6 bases and J 5 bases, leaving 7 bases between the germline ends. This CDR3 is built from 11 residues. Germline CDR1 is SNHLY and CDR2 is FYNNEI. This chain connects TRBV2 to TRBJ2-5, with TRBD2 as a possible D gene (6 bases). This TCR was recovered from a woman aged 60-75 years who had recovered from COVID-19. The material sequenced was PBMCs or T cells enriched from blood (not recorded which). In nucleotides, the CDR3 is TGTGCCAGCAGACGGGGGGAGACCCAGTACTTC. It yields the protein CASRRGETQYF.